This TCR beta chain comes out of a study of beta chain features in type 1 diabetes. Looking at the study overall: Similarity in age, gender and cell yields was seen between patients and healthy donors.

Per the germline V gene, CDR1 is SGDLS and CDR2 is YYNGEE. With V trimmed by 3 bases and J by 7 bases, 6 bases remained unmatched. The CDR3 has 14 amino acids. Study-level results: Shortening of TCRB CDR3s, moderate but significant, appeared in all four CD4+ subsets of Type 1 diabetes patients. There was no resolution here of whether HLA type influences TCRB rearrangement.

The entirety of the isolated RNA underwent reverse transcription, so expressed TCRB transcripts were sequenced. Read totals for stem cell-like memory T cell samples averaged around 940,000. TCRdb's copy holds only in-frame clones and misses some; the assay was immunoSEQ multiplex PCR. Seen here are approximately 120,000 clones, about 40% observed once, and the top ten hold about 0.07%. Worth noting for this clone: The antigen is unknown.

This receptor was obtained from a woman younger than 35 in good health. V and J are TRBV9 and TRBJ1-4; 7 bases are a match to TRBD1. The specimen was stem cell memory CD4+ T cells from blood. DNA for the CDR3: TGTGCCAGCAGCGCACAGGGGCGGATTGAAAAACTGTTTTTT. The encoded protein is CASSAQGRIEKLFF.